The 3 T cell receptor beta chains listed next were all sequenced from one sample in a study of CD4+ T cells in melanoma. TCRdb's table, derived via immunoSEQ multiplex PCR, lists solely in-frame clones and lacks some. This table has some 21,000 clones, approximately 78% appearing once. These receptors all stem from a human donor with melanoma.

The chain joins TRBV19 to TRBJ1-4; a weak D match, TRBD1 (6 bases). With 3 bases removed from V and 8 bases from J, the gap between germline ends came to 22 bases. CDR3 length: 17 amino acids. From germline, CDR1 is LNHDA and CDR2 SQIVND (reference sequence). The CDR3 is CASSIGRRGPKGEKLFF. CDR3 coding DNA: TGTGCCAGTAGTATTGGTCGGCGGGGGCCGAAGGGGGAAAAACTGTTTTTT.

This chain links TRBV5-1 with TRBJ1-2; 7 positions match TRBD1. V gave up 4 bases and J gave up 6 bases; unmatched junction bases: 15. Germline V gene sequence: CDR1 SGHRS, CDR2 YFSETQ. The CDR3 consists of 16 residues. In DNA, the CDR3 is TGCGCCAGCAGCGCTCCCGACAGGGAATGGCCGAATGGCTACACCTTC. Its protein is CASSAPDREWPNGYTF. The complete variable domain, with remaining parts taken from reference TRBV5-1 and TRBJ1-2, reads KAGVTQTPRYLIKTRGQQVTLSCSPISGHRSVSWYQQTPGQGLQFLFEYFSETQRNKGNFPGRFSGRQFSNSRSEMNVSTLELGDSALYLCASSAPDREWPNGYTFGSGTRLTVV.

This rearrangement joins TRBV6-5 to TRBJ2-5; no firm D call. The germline gives CDR1 MNHEY, CDR2 SVGAGI. Trimming pared 2 bases from V and 1 base from J, leaving 8 bases between. CDR3 size: 14 residues. The CDR3 DNA is TGTGCCAGCAGTTACCAGACGGCCCAAGAGACCCAGTACTTC. This codes for CASSYQTAQETQYF.